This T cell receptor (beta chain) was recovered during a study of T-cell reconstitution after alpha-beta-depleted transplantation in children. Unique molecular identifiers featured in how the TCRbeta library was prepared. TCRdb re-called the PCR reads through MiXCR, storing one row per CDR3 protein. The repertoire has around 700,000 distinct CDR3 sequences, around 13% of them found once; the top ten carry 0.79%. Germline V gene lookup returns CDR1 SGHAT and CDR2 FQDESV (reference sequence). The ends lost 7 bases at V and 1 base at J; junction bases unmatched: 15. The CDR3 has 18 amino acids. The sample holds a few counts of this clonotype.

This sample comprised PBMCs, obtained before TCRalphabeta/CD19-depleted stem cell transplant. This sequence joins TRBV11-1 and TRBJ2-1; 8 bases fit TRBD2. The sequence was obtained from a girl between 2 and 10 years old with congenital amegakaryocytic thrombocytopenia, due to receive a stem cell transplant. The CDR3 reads CASTLLGLAGVSYNEQFF. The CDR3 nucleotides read TGTGCCAGCACATTGCTCGGACTAGCTGGTGTGTCCTACAATGAGCAGTTCTTC.